This passage covers 5 T cell receptor beta chains from one sample sequenced in a study of T-cell reconstitution after alpha-beta-depleted transplantation in children. Unique molecular identifiers were used to barcode this TCRbeta library. Via MiXCR, TCRdb re-called the PCR reads, giving one row per CDR3 protein. The sample consists of 200,000 to 250,000 distinct CDR3 sequences, 12% of them appearing once. This specimen was PBMCs from the stem cell graft donor, taken from the stem cell graft. These TCRs come from a human donor who donated a stem cell graft to a child with acute lymphoblastic leukemia.

At least ten counts were recorded for this clonotype. DNA for the CDR3: TGCAGCGCCTCACTGACAGGGAGGGGCGAGCAGTACTTC. Protein sequence: CSASLTGRGEQYF. The chain combines TRBV29-1 with TRBJ2-7; TRBD1 or TRBD2 may be the D gene (7 bases each). This CDR3 is 13 amino acids long. Germline CDR1 SQVTM, CDR2 ANQGSEA. With 7 bases removed from V and 6 bases from J, the gap between germline ends came to 19 bases.

This clonotype has at least ten counts. V is TRBV19 and J is TRBJ1-1, with D possibly matching TRBD1 (6 bases). This CDR3 contains 14 residues. Per germline, CDR1 LNHDA and CDR2 SQIVND (reference sequence). Between the trimmed V and J ends, which lost 2 bases and 9 bases, there was a span of 16 bases. This chain's CDR3 is CASSITPDSLQAFF. CDR3 nucleotide sequence: TGTGCCAGTAGTATAACCCCGGACAGCCTACAAGCTTTCTTT.

This clonotype has ten or more counts. The rearrangement joins TRBV29-1 to TRBJ2-7; D uncertain. Germline V gene sequence: CDR1 SQVTM, CDR2 ANQGSEA. This CDR3 spans 14 amino acids. V was pared by 1 base and J by 0 bases, with 10 bases between. The CDR3 here is CSVEGTKFSYEQYF. The CDR3, as DNA: TGCAGCGTTGAAGGCACGAAGTTCTCCTACGAGCAGTACTTC.

This clonotype has ten or more counts. This chain links TRBV29-1 with TRBJ1-4, with D unresolved. CDR3 length: 12 amino acids. With 1 base removed from V and 8 bases from J, the gap between germline ends came to 8 bases. The germline V gene has CDR1 SQVTM and CDR2 ANQGSEA. The CDR3 region has the DNA TGCAGCGTTGAAGGCCGTGGGGAAAAACTGTTTTTT. Its translation is CSVEGRGEKLFF.

This clonotype was recorded many times. This sequence joins TRBV25-1 and TRBJ2-7; 8 bases are a match to TRBD1. Unmatched junction bases numbered 6, after V lost 8 bases and J lost 9 bases. CDR1 and CDR2 (germline): MGHDK, SYGVNS. The CDR3 is 11 residues long. The CDR3 nucleotides read TGTGCCAGCGGGGAACAGGGGGGGCAGTACTTC. Protein sequence: CASGEQGGQYF.